Each of the 29 T cell receptor beta chains below was sequenced from the same sample in a study of shared clonotypes between healthy human individuals. Only in-frame clones appear in the TCRdb table, and some are missing; sequencing was by immunoSEQ multiplex PCR. The table has about 2 million clones, about 95% seen once; the top ten hold about 1.1%. CD45RO negativity and positive selection for CCR7 defined naive CD8 cells, a population that excluded terminally differentiated effector memory CD45RA+ cells. Sequenced material: naive CD8+ T cells sorted from blood. Source of these receptors: a young man in good health.

The CDR3 spells CDRVYCRVTDGNTIYF. In DNA, the CDR3 is TGTGACCGAGTTTATTGCAGGGTAACGGATGGAAACACCATATATTTT. The gene calls are TRBV28 and TRBJ1-3; possibly TRBD1 for D (5 bases). Germline-derived CDR1 and CDR2 are MDHEN and SYDVKM. The CDR3 is 16 amino acids.

As concerns this clone: The sample contains more than one DNA sequence encoding this CDR3. The chain combines TRBV4-1 with TRBJ2-2; perhaps TRBD2 as D (6 bases). Germline CDR1 reads MGHRA; CDR2 reads YSYEKL. V lost 1 base and J lost 5, with 11 bases in between. The CDR3 has 15 amino acids. The DNA of the CDR3 is TGCGCCAGCAGCCAAGGGGCAGGACTAACCGGGGAGCTGTTTTTT. Its protein product is CASSQGAGLTGELFF.

The table lists this clone with a count of one. J is TRBJ2-5 and V is TRBV28; 11 nucleotides agree with TRBD2. From germline, CDR1 is MDHEN and CDR2 SYDVKM. The CDR3 sequence is 17 residues long. Losses at the gene ends were 0 bases for V and 5 bases for J; bases not matched to a gene: 8. The CDR3 spells CASSLWTSGKGSETQYF. CDR3 sequence (DNA): TGTGCCAGCAGTTTATGGACTAGCGGGAAAGGATCGGAGACCCAGTACTTC.

This clone was observed a handful of times. The genes are TRBV5-1 and TRBJ1-2, with no clear D. V lost 7 bases to trimming and J lost 0 bases, with 10 bases between them. Germline assignment: CDR1 SGHRS and CDR2 YFSETQ. The CDR3 totals 13 residues. The CDR3 sequence: CASQPTPNYGYTF. Here the CDR3 DNA reads TGCGCCAGCCAGCCTACGCCTAACTATGGCTACACCTTC.

The J gene is TRBJ2-7, the V gene TRBV5-1; D not certain. The CDR3 covers 16 residues. Germline CDR1 SGHRS, CDR2 YFSETQ. Trimming stripped 4 bases from V and 0 bases from J, with 17 bases between. CDR3 loop: CASSPSWTAVSYEQYF. The CDR3 nucleotides read TGCGCCAGCAGCCCTAGTTGGACCGCCGTCTCCTACGAGCAGTACTTC.

This clone was seen only once. The CDR3 here is CAGGGTGGVTNEQYF. The CDR3 DNA reads TGTGCCGGAGGAGGGACAGGGGGCGTGACCAACGAGCAGTACTTC. The genes are TRBV7-9 and TRBJ2-7; 12 bases match TRBD1. The trim removed 11 bases at V and 5 bases at J, leaving 13 bases unmatched. CDR1 and CDR2 (germline): SEHNR, FQNEAQ (reference sequence). The CDR3 extends over 15 amino acids.

This chain uses TRBV2 with TRBJ1-3, with D perhaps TRBD1 (5 bases). This CDR3 is built from 13 residues. Germline assignment: CDR1 SNHLY and CDR2 FYNNEI. V dropped 2 bases and J dropped 8 bases, with 10 bases sitting between them. CDR3 amino acids: CASSEPGTYTIYF. The CDR3 bases are TGTGCCAGCAGTGAACCAGGGACGTACACCATATATTTT.

Concerning this clone: In the same sample, other DNA sequences code for this CDR3. The V gene is TRBV5-1, the J gene TRBJ2-7; 9 positions match TRBD1. The germline V gene has CDR1 SGHRS and CDR2 YFSETQ. J gave up 0 bases and V 3 bases, and 1 base lay outside the gene matches. The CDR3 is 14 residues long. This CDR3 reads CASSWTGVSYEQYF. CDR3 nucleotide sequence: TGCGCCAGCAGCTGGACAGGGGTCTCCTACGAGCAGTACTTC.

This chain connects TRBV7-9 to TRBJ2-7; 9 bases align to TRBD1. The ends lost 5 bases at V and 4 bases at J; junction bases unmatched: 9. Per germline, CDR1 SEHNR and CDR2 FQNEAQ (reference sequence). This CDR3 spans 15 amino acids. The CDR3: CASSDRDREKYEQYF. DNA of the CDR3: TGTGCCAGCAGCGACCGGGACAGGGAGAAGTACGAGCAGTACTTC.

The CDR3 sequence: CASSPGGLGTLRAYNEQFF. The CDR3 coding sequence is TGTGCCAGCAGCCCCGGGGGACTAGGAACCCTAAGGGCGTACAATGAGCAGTTCTTC. The V call is TRBV14, the J call TRBJ2-1, with 8 bases lining up with TRBD2. The trim removed 4 bases at V and 4 bases at J, leaving 18 bases unmatched. The germline CDR1 and CDR2 sequences are SGHDN and FVKESK. This CDR3 spans 19 amino acids. Full variable domain (outside the CDR3, taken from reference TRBV14 and TRBJ2-1): EAGVTQFPSHSVIEKGQTVTLRCDPISGHDNLYWYRRVMGKEIKFLLHFVKESKQDESGMPNNRFLAERTGGTYSTLKVQPAELEDSGVYFCASSPGGLGTLRAYNEQFFGPGTRLTVL.

This clone was detected only once. The V gene is TRBV21-1, the J gene TRBJ1-2; the listed D gene, TRBD1, was not tested against the DNA. TRBV21-1 is described as a pseudogene. The CDR3 consists of 15 residues. CDR3 region: CASSKEGRGTNGYTF. In nucleotides, the CDR3 is TGTGCCAGCAGCAAAGAGGGCAGGGGGACAAATGGCTACACCTTC.

V is TRBV27 and J is TRBJ2-1, with D perhaps TRBD2 (5 bases). The CDR3 has 19 residues. The V gene's germline CDR1 is MNHEY and CDR2 SMNVEV (reference sequence). Trimming shortened V by 0 bases and J by 0 bases, and 18 bases separated the two germline ends. For the CDR3, the DNA is TGTGCCAGCAGTTTATCAATCGGATCGGGGATGAGCTCCTACAATGAGCAGTTCTTC. As protein: CASSLSIGSGMSSYNEQFF.

J is TRBJ2-1 and V is TRBV27, with 15 nucleotides matching TRBD2. J was trimmed by 9 bases and V by 5 bases; bases with no gene match: 5. CDR3 length: 15 residues. CDR1 is MNHEY, CDR2 SMNVEV, per germline (reference sequence). The CDR3 loop is CASSLGTSGRSEQFF. Written as DNA, the CDR3 is TGTGCCAGCAGTCTCGGGACTAGCGGGAGGAGTGAGCAGTTCTTC.

CDR3 region: CAWSVNGYYEQYF. DNA for the CDR3: TGTGCCTGGAGTGTAAATGGATACTACGAGCAGTACTTC. J is TRBJ2-7 and V is TRBV30; D ambiguous. Germline assignment: CDR1 GTSNPN and CDR2 SVGIG (reference sequence). V lost 0 bases and J 3 bases, leaving 9 bases between the germline ends. The CDR3 consists of 13 residues.

With respect to this clone: One junction end disagrees with the germline gene, perhaps due to a read error. V is TRBV9 and J is TRBJ2-7, with TRBD2 matching over 10 bases. CDR1 is SGDLS, CDR2 YYNGEE, per germline. The CDR3 has 13 residues. The CDR3 DNA is TGTGCCAGCAGCGTAGGGGGACTAGCGAGAAAGGACTTC. Translated, it gives CASSVGGLARKDF. The full variable domain, with the rest looked up from reference TRBV9 and TRBJ2-7, is DSGVTQTPKHLITATGQRVTLRCSPRSGDLSVYWYQQSLDQGLQFLIQYYNGEERAKGNILERFSAQQFPDLHSELNLSSLELGDSALYFCASSVGGLARKDFGPGTRLTVT.

CDR3 amino acids: CAIGGGSPLHF. CDR3 sequence (DNA): TGTGCCATAGGGGGAGGATCACCCCTCCACTTT. The V call is TRBV6-6, the J call TRBJ1-6, with TRBD1 as a possible D gene (6 bases). This CDR3 spans 11 amino acids. The germline CDR1 and CDR2 sequences are MNHNY and SVGAGI (reference sequence). V dropped 10 bases and J dropped 10 bases, with 11 bases sitting between them.

The genes are TRBV6-1 and TRBJ2-1, with 7 bases aligning to TRBD1. The J segment lost 3 bases and the V segment lost 3 bases, leaving 8 bases of the junction unmatched. The germline CDR1 and CDR2 sequences are MNHNS and SASEGT. This CDR3 spans 16 amino acids. CDR3 region: CASSDKQGIGYNEQFF. Written as DNA, the CDR3 is TGTGCCAGCAGTGATAAACAGGGGATAGGCTACAATGAGCAGTTCTTC.

The chain links TRBV4-1 to TRBJ2-1; D is unclear. CDR3 length: 13 amino acids. Germline V gene sequence: CDR1 MGHRA, CDR2 YSYEKL. V lost 6 bases to trimming and J lost 4 bases, with 10 bases between them. CDR3 in DNA: TGCGCCAGCAGTCCCATTGTATACAATGAGCAGTTCTTC. It codes for CASSPIVYNEQFF.

V and J are TRBV4-1 and TRBJ2-5; D gene unclear. This CDR3 comprises 14 residues. Trimming shortened V by 0 bases and J by 3 bases, and 8 bases separated the two germline ends. Germline V gives CDR1 MGHRA, CDR2 YSYEKL. CDR3 sequence: CASSQDLAEETQYF. In nucleotides, the CDR3 is TGCGCCAGCAGCCAAGATTTGGCTGAAGAGACCCAGTACTTC.

The rearrangement links TRBV9 to TRBJ2-7; D is undetermined. The CDR3 has 14 amino acids. Trimming cost V 0 bases and J 2 bases, with 9 bases left between them. CDR1 and CDR2 (germline): SGDLS, YYNGEE. DNA of the CDR3: TGTGCCAGCAGCGTAGGTGCAACACCCTACGAGCAGTACTTC. Protein product: CASSVGATPYEQYF. Full variable domain (rest looked up from reference TRBV9 and TRBJ2-7): DSGVTQTPKHLITATGQRVTLRCSPRSGDLSVYWYQQSLDQGLQFLIQYYNGEERAKGNILERFSAQQFPDLHSELNLSSLELGDSALYFCASSVGATPYEQYFGPGTRLTVT.

The V and J genes are TRBV2 and TRBJ2-2; TRBD2 matches 7 bases. Trimming removed 2 bases from V and 7 bases from J; junction bases left unmatched: 7. The germline V gene encodes CDR1 SNHLY and CDR2 FYNNEI. The CDR3 is 15 residues long. For the CDR3, the DNA is TGTGCCAGCAGTGAACCCGAGCGGGATCTCGGGGAGCTGTTTTTT. It translates to CASSEPERDLGELFF.

V gene TRBV5-6 combines with J gene TRBJ2-7; 7 nucleotides align to TRBD1. CDR1 SGHDT and CDR2 YYEEEE come from the germline V gene. V lost 4 bases and J lost 2; bases outside the gene matches: 6. There are 14 residues in the CDR3. The CDR3 loop is CASSPETGTYEQYF. The CDR3 DNA is TGTGCCAGCAGCCCCGAGACAGGGACCTACGAGCAGTACTTC. Variable domain in full (rest from reference TRBV5-6 and TRBJ2-7): DAGVTQSPTHLIKTRGQQVTLRCSPKSGHDTVSWYQQALGQGPQFIFQYYEEEERQRGNFPDRFSGHQFPNYSSELNVNALLLGDSALYLCASSPETGTYEQYFGPGTRLTVT.

The rearrangement joins TRBV19 to TRBJ2-7, with 10 bases aligning to TRBD1. Germline V gene data show CDR1 as LNHDA and CDR2 as SQIVND (reference sequence). The CDR3 runs to 15 residues. After removal of 5 bases from V and 2 bases from J, the junction contained 6 bases not matched to a gene. The CDR3 sequence: CASSPDRGPTYEQYF. Here the CDR3 DNA reads TGTGCCAGTAGTCCAGACAGGGGGCCAACCTACGAGCAGTACTTC.

The genes are TRBV27 and TRBJ2-3, with 10 bases lining up with TRBD1. With V trimmed by 7 bases and J by 2 bases, 24 bases remained unmatched. There are 21 residues in the CDR3. Germline CDR1 is MNHEY and CDR2 is SMNVEV (reference sequence). CDR3 protein: CASTSLTTQVKDRGVTDTQYF. Here the CDR3 DNA reads TGTGCCAGCACTTCCTTGACCACCCAGGTGAAGGACAGGGGGGTCACAGATACGCAGTATTTT.

Turning to this clone: A junction boundary mismatches the germline segment, possibly from a read error. The chain is built from TRBV6-4 and TRBJ1-1; no clear D. The CDR3 has 14 residues. CDR1 MRHNA and CDR2 SNTAGT come from the germline V gene. CDR3 residues: CASRPSRENTEAFF. The CDR3 nucleotides read TGTGCTAGCAGACCAAGTAGAGAGAACACTGAAGCTTTCTTT.

Here the CDR3 reads CATRIDNYNEQFF. For the CDR3, the DNA is TGTGCCACCCGTATCGACAACTACAATGAGCAGTTCTTC. The J gene is TRBJ2-1, the V gene TRBV6-1; D unresolved. Germline lookup yields CDR1 MNHNS and CDR2 SASEGT. The CDR3 has 13 amino acids. Trimming stripped 10 bases from V and 3 bases from J, with 13 bases between.

V gene TRBV28 combines with J gene TRBJ1-1; possibly TRBD1 for D (6 bases). Trimming left V 7 bases short and J 3 bases short, with 9 bases between. In germline, CDR1 is MDHEN, CDR2 SYDVKM. There are 12 residues in the CDR3. CDR3: CASKGGDTEAFF. CDR3 bases: TGTGCCAGCAAGGGGGGCGACACTGAAGCTTTCTTT.

The chain has TRBV9 and TRBJ2-2; 8 bases align to TRBD2. Germline V gene sequence: CDR1 SGDLS, CDR2 YYNGEE. V gave up 3 bases and J gave up 2 bases; unmatched junction bases: 3. This CDR3 region has 15 residues. This CDR3 is CASSGAGANTGELFF. The CDR3 bases are TGTGCCAGCAGCGGAGCGGGAGCCAACACCGGGGAGCTGTTTTTT.

The J gene is TRBJ1-1, the V gene TRBV5-6; 7 positions agree with TRBD1. Per germline, CDR1 SGHDT and CDR2 YYEEEE. The CDR3 covers 15 residues. With V trimmed by 0 bases and J by 6 bases, 8 bases remained unmatched. CDR3 DNA sequence: TGTGCCAGCAGCTTGGCCCCAGGGGGTCGACCTGAAGCTTTCTTT. The encoded protein is CASSLAPGGRPEAFF. The full variable domain, in which reference TRBV5-6 and TRBJ1-1 provide the parts outside the CDR3, is DAGVTQSPTHLIKTRGQQVTLRCSPKSGHDTVSWYQQALGQGPQFIFQYYEEEERQRGNFPDRFSGHQFPNYSSELNVNALLLGDSALYLCASSLAPGGRPEAFFGQGTRLTVV.